This T cell receptor (beta chain) appears in the sequencing data of a study of tumor-infiltrating lymphocytes in primary liver carcinoma. With regard to this clonotype: At one end the junction does not follow the germline gene, possibly because of a read error.

Germline DNA was extracted alongside blood RNA, which was obtained from unsorted whole blood. Looked up from germline, CDR1 is MNHNY and CDR2 is SVGAGI (reference sequence). The CDR3 runs to 12 residues. Researchers generated TCR beta cDNA from around 0.55 ug of total RNA, relying on a constant-region primer. A slightly modified ARM-PCR protocol with three nested multiplex PCR rounds produced these TCR beta libraries. TRBV1-TRBV30 forward primers and a C-beta reverse primer were used in the first two PCR rounds, which each ran for 10 cycles. TCRdb re-analysed the multiplex PCR reads in MiXCR, keeping a single row per CDR3 protein. The table shows fewer than 400,000 distinct CDR3 sequences, with roughly three fifths occurring only once.

Sequenced sample: peripheral blood. This chain uses TRBV6-6 with TRBJ1-5; tentative D call: TRBD1 (6 bases). The source of this sequence is a woman aged 25 to 39 with primary liver carcinoma and hepatitis B virus infection. CDR3 bases: TGTGCCAGCACCAGGGGCAATCGGCCCCAGCATTTT. Translating gives CASTRGNRPQHF.